The rows below give T cell receptor beta chains drawn from one sample of a study of blood T cells in healthy people across ages. TCRdb recomputed calls from the 5' RACE reads with MiXCR, one row per CDR3 protein. The table has over 500,000 distinct CDR3 sequences, 40% to 65% seen once. The source material was blood. These receptor sequences come from a woman at least 80 years old in good health. CDR3s include the opening cysteine and the closing phenylalanine or tryptophan. D genes are given only for firm matches. A clone size is listed for some rows: how often the clone was seen (once, few, many), or a class if it is expanded.

d_gene: TRBD2
v_gene: TRBV10-3
j_gene: TRBJ2-1
abundance: many
len: 14
CDR3nt: TGTGCCATCAGCTCTCTAGCGGGGGACAATGAGCAGTTCTTC
CDR3aa: CAISSLAGDNEQFF

d_gene: NA
v_gene: TRBV5-1
j_gene: TRBJ2-1
abundance: few
len: 15
CDR3nt: TGCGCCAGCGCCAGGACCGAGAGCTCCTACAATGAGCAGTTCTTC
CDR3aa: CASARTESSYNEQFF

d_gene: TRBD2
v_gene: TRBV20-1
j_gene: TRBJ2-1
abundance: many
len: 13
CDR3nt: TGCAGTGCTAACGCGGGACTAGCTTACGAGCAGTTCTTC
CDR3aa: CSANAGLAYEQFF

d_gene: NA
v_gene: TRBV6-6
j_gene: TRBJ2-3
abundance: NA
len: 16
CDR3nt: TGTGCCAGCAGTTACTCAGGAGGAGGAGGGGCAGATACGCAGTATTTT
CDR3aa: CASSYSGGGGADTQYF

d_gene: NA
v_gene: TRBV24-1
j_gene: TRBJ2-1
abundance: many
len: 22
CDR3nt: TGTGCCACCAGTGACCCCGGGCCCTCCATCTCCTCTCAGCTAAGCTCCTACAATGAGCAGTTCTTC
CDR3aa: CATSDPGPSISSQLSSYNEQFF

d_gene: NA
v_gene: TRBV20-1
j_gene: TRBJ1-5
abundance: NA
len: 13
CDR3nt: TGCAGTGCTAGAGTTAGCAGCCCCCAGCCCCAGCATTTT
CDR3aa: CSARVSSPQPQHF

d_gene: TRBD1
v_gene: TRBV12-3/TRBV12-4
j_gene: TRBJ2-2
abundance: NA
len: 15
CDR3nt: TGTGCCAGCAGGTGGACAGGGGAGAGCACCGGGGAGCTGTTTTTT
CDR3aa: CASRWTGESTGELFF

d_gene: NA
v_gene: TRBV6-2/TRBV6-3
j_gene: TRBJ2-3
abundance: NA
len: 13
CDR3nt: TGTGCCAGCAGTTGGACAACATTAGATACGCAGTATTTT
CDR3aa: CASSWTTLDTQYF

d_gene: TRBD1
v_gene: TRBV28
j_gene: TRBJ2-3
abundance: NA
len: 13
CDR3nt: TGTGCCAGCAGTTCAGCTCCAGATGTCGGACAGGGGTTT
CDR3aa: CASSSAPDVGQGF

d_gene: NA
v_gene: TRBV28
j_gene: TRBJ2-1
abundance: many
len: 16
CDR3nt: TGTGCCAGCAGTTTATTTAGACAGGCTGCCTACAATGAGCAGTTCTTC
CDR3aa: CASSLFRQAAYNEQFF

d_gene: NA
v_gene: TRBV4-2
j_gene: TRBJ2-7
abundance: NA
len: 16
CDR3nt: TGTGCCAGCAGCCGAGACGGGGGGCAGGTATCCTACGAGCAGTACTTC
CDR3aa: CASSRDGGQVSYEQYF

d_gene: TRBD1
v_gene: TRBV28
j_gene: TRBJ2-2
abundance: NA
len: 15
CDR3nt: TGTGCCAGCAGGCCTCGGACAGGCCCTGCCGGGGAGCTGTTTTTT
CDR3aa: CASRPRTGPAGELFF

d_gene: NA
v_gene: TRBV29-1
j_gene: TRBJ2-7
abundance: many
len: 11
CDR3nt: TGCAGCGTTGCTGAGGCCTACGAGCAGTACTTC
CDR3aa: CSVAEAYEQYF

d_gene: TRBD1
v_gene: TRBV19
j_gene: TRBJ1-5
abundance: NA
len: 17
CDR3nt: TGTGCCAGTAGCCCTCCTAGGGGGACAGGGTTTCATCAGCCCCAGCATTTT
CDR3aa: CASSPPRGTGFHQPQHF

d_gene: TRBD2
v_gene: TRBV5-1
j_gene: TRBJ2-7
abundance: many
len: 15
CDR3nt: TGTGCCAGCAGTTTGCCGACTAGCGGGAGCTACGAGCAGTACTTC
CDR3aa: CASSLPTSGSYEQYF

d_gene: NA
v_gene: TRBV12-3/TRBV12-4
j_gene: TRBJ1-5
abundance: few
len: 15
CDR3nt: TGTGCCAGCTCTCTGGCAGGGGTTACCAATCAGCCCCAGCATTTT
CDR3aa: CASSLAGVTNQPQHF

d_gene: TRBD2
v_gene: TRBV20-1
j_gene: TRBJ2-3
abundance: NA
len: 18
CDR3nt: TGCAGTGCTAGAAGCCTAGCGGGGGTTTACGTAGGAGCAGATACGCAGTATTTT
CDR3aa: CSARSLAGVYVGADTQYF

d_gene: TRBD1
v_gene: TRBV2
j_gene: TRBJ2-1
abundance: NA
len: 15
CDR3nt: TGTGCCAGCAGTGATAGGGGGCTGGGGTACAATGCGCAGTTCTTC
CDR3aa: CASSDRGLGYNAQFF

d_gene: NA
v_gene: TRBV6-1
j_gene: TRBJ2-6
abundance: many
len: 16
CDR3nt: TGTGCCAGCAGTGAATATAGCCGTTCTGGGGCCAACGTCCTGACTTTC
CDR3aa: CASSEYSRSGANVLTF